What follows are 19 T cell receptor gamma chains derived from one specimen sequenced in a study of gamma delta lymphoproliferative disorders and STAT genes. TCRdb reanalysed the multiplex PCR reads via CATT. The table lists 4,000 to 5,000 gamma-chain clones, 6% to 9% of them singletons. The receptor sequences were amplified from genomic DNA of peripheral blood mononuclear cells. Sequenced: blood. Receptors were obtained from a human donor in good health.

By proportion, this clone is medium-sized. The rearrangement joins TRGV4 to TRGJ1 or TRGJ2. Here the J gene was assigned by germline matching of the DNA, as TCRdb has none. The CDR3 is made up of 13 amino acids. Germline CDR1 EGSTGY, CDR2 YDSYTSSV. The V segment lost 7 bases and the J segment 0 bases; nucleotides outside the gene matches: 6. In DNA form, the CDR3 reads TGTGCCACCTGCCATGTGAATTATTATAAGAAACTCTTT. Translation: CATCHVNYYKKLF.

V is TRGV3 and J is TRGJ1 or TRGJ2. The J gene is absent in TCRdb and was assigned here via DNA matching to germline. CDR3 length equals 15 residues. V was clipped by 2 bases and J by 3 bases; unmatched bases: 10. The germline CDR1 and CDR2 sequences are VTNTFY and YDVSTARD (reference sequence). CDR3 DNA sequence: TGTGCCACCTGGGACACTCTCGACCTTTATTATAAGAAACTCTTT. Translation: CATWDTLDLYYKKLF.

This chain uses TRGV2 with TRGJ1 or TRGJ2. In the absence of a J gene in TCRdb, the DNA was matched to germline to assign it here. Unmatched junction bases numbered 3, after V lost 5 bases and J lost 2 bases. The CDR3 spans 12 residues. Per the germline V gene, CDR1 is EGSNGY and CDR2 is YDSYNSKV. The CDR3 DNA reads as TGTGCCACCTGGGGTTATTATTATAAGAAACTCTTT. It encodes CATWGYYYKKLF.

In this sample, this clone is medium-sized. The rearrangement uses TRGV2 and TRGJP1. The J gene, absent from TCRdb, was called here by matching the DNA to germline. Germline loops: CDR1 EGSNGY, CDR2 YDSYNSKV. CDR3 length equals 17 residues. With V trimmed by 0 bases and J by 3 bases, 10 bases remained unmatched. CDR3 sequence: CATWDGQLLSTGWFKIF. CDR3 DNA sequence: TGTGCCACCTGGGACGGGCAATTATTGTCCACTGGTTGGTTCAAGATATTT.

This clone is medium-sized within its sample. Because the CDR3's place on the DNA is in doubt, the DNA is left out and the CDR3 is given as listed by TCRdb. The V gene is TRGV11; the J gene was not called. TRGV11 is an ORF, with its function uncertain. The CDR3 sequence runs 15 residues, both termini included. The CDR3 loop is CTTVPAGLVYYKKLF.

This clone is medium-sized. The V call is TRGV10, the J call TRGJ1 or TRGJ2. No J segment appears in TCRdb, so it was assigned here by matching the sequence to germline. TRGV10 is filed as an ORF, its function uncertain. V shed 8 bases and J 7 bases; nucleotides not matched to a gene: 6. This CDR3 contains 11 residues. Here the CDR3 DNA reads TGTGCTGCGTGGGATCACTATAAGAAACTCTTT. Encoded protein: CAAWDHYKKLF.

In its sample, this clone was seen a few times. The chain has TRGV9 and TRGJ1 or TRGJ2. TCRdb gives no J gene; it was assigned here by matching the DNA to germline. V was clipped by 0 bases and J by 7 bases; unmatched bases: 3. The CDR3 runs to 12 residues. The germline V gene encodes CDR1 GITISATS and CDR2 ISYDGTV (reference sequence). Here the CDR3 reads CALWEVGYKKLF. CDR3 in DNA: TGTGCCTTGTGGGAGGTGGGGTATAAGAAACTCTTT.

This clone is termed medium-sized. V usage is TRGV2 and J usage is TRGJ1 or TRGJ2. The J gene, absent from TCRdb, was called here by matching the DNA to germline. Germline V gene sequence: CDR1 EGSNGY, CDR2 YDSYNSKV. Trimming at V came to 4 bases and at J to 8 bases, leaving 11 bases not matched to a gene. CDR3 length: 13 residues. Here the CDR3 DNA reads TGTGCCACCTGGGAAAAAAGGGTTGATAAGAAACTCTTT. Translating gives CATWEKRVDKKLF.

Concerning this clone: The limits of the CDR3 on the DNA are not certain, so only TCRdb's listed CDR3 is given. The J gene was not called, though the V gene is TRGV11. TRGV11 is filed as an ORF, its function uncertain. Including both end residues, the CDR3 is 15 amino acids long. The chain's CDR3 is CTTVPAVLAQARELF.

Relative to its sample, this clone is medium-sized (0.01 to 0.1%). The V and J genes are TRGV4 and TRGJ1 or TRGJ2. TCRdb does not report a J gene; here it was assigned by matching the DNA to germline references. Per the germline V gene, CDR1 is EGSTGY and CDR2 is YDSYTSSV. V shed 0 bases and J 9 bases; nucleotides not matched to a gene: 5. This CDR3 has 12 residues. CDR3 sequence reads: CATWDGSVKKLF. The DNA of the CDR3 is TGTGCCACCTGGGATGGGTCTGTTAAGAAACTCTTT.

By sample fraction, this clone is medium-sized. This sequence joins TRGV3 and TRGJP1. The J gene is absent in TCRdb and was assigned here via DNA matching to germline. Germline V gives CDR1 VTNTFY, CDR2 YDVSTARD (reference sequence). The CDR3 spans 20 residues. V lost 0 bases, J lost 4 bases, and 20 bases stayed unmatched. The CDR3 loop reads CATWDRPLGREGHTGWFKIF. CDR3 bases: TGTGCCACCTGGGACAGGCCTTTAGGTAGAGAGGGGCACACTGGTTGGTTCAAGATATTT.

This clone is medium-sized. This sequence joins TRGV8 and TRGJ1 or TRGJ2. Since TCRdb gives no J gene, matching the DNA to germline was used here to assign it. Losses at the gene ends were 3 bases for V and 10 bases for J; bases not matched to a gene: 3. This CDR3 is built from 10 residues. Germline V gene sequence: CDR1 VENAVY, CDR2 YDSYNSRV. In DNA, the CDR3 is TGTGCCACCTGGGATGAAAAGAAACTCTTT. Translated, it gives CATWDEKKLF.

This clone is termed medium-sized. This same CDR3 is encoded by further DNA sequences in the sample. The DNA of the CDR3 is TGTGCCACCTGGGACGTTAGGAAACTCTTT. It translates to CATWDVRKLF. The chain joins TRGV2 to TRGJ1 or TRGJ2. Here the J gene came from matching the DNA to germline, since TCRdb omits it. The CDR3 has 10 amino acids. CDR1 and CDR2 (germline): EGSNGY, YDSYNSKV. V trimming: 2 bases; J trimming: 12 bases; junction bases outside the gene matches: 4.

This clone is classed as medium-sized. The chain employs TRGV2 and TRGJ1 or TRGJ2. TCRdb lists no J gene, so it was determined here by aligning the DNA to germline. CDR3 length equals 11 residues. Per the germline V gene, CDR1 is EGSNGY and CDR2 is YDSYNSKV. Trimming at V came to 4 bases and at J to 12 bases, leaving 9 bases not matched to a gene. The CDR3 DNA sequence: TGTGCCACCTGGGAGGGGAATAGGAAACTCTTT. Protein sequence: CATWEGNRKLF.

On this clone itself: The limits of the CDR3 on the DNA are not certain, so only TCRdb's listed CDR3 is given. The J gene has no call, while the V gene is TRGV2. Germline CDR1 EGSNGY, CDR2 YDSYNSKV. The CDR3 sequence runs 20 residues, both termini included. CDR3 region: CATWDGIILWRNSLAVEQHF.

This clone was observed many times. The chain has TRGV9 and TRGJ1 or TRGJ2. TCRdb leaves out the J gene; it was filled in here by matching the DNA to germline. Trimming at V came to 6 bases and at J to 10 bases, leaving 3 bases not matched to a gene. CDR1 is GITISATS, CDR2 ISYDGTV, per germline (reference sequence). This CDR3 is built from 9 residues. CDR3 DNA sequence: TGTGCCTTGTGGTCCAAGAAACTCTTT. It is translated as CALWSKKLF.

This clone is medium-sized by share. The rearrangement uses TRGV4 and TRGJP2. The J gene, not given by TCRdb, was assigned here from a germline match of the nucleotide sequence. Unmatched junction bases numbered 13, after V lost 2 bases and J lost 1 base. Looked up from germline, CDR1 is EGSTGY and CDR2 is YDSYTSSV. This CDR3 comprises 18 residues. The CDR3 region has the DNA TGTGCCACCTGGGATGCGCGGGCCCCCATTAGTAGTGATTGGATCAAGACGTTT. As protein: CATWDARAPISSDWIKTF.

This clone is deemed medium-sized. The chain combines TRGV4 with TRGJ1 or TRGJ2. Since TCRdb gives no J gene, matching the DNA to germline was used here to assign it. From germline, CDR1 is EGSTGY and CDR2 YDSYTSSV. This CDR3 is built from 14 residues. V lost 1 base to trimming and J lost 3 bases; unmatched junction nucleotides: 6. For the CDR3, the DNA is TGTGCCACCTGGGATGGCGGGATTTATTATAAGAAACTCTTT. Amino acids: CATWDGGIYYKKLF.

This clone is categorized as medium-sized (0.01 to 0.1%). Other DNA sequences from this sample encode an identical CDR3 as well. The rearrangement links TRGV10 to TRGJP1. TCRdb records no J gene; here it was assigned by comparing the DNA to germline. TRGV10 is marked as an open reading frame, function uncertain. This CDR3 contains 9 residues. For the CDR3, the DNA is TGTGCCACTGGTTGGTTCAAGATATTT. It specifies CATGWFKIF.